These 29 T cell receptor beta chains were all obtained from the same sample, sequenced in a study of CD8 T cells in Susac syndrome. When the RNA was reverse transcribed, random hexamers were used with an input of about 0.45 to 1 ug. MiXCR, run by TCRdb on the immunoSEQ multiplex PCR reads, gives a single entry per CDR3 protein. The data show 250,000 to 300,000 distinct CDR3 sequences, with around 85% seen just once and around 0.21% held by the top ten. The sequenced material came from CD8+ T cells from PBMCs. The receptor source for this set is a human donor with multiple sclerosis.

The rearrangement uses TRBV27 and TRBJ2-7, with 10 bases identical to TRBD2. V shed 4 bases and J 2 bases; nucleotides not matched to a gene: 5. The germline gives CDR1 MNHEY, CDR2 SMNVEV (reference sequence). There are 15 residues in the CDR3. In DNA, the CDR3 is TGTGCCAGCAGTTCCCGGACTAGCGGAACCTACGAGCAGTACTTC. This codes for CASSSRTSGTYEQYF.

J is TRBJ2-7 and V is TRBV10-3, with D perhaps given as TRBD1 or TRBD2 (5 bases each). The CDR3 has 15 amino acids. The V end was cut by 3 bases, the J end by 4 bases, with 16 bases between. Germline lookup yields CDR1 ENHRY and CDR2 SYGVKD. The CDR3 region is CAISDLASTGYEQYF. The CDR3 DNA reads TGTGCCATCAGTGATTTAGCGTCAACAGGATACGAGCAGTACTTC.

This chain joins TRBV4-2 and TRBJ2-7, with TRBD1 matching 8 bases. CDR3 length: 17 amino acids. V dropped 0 bases and J dropped 3; count of bases not matched to a gene: 10. Per germline, CDR1 LGHNA and CDR2 YNFKEQ. CDR3 region: CASSQDLSGTGVYEQYF. Here the CDR3 DNA reads TGTGCCAGCAGCCAAGATCTATCAGGGACAGGAGTCTACGAGCAGTACTTC.

The chain links TRBV4-3 to TRBJ2-5, with 8 bases that match TRBD1. From germline, CDR1 is LGHNA and CDR2 YSLEER. The V segment lost 4 bases and the J segment 3 bases; nucleotides outside the gene matches: 7. The CDR3 has 15 residues. CDR3 nucleotides: TGCGCCAGCAGCCGAATAACAGGGGGAAAAGAGACCCAGTACTTC. It codes for CASSRITGGKETQYF.

V gene TRBV12-3 or TRBV12-4 combines with J gene TRBJ2-1, with 9 positions matching TRBD2. CDR3 length equals 15 residues. V lost 6 bases and J lost 2; bases outside the gene matches: 5. The CDR3 nucleotides read TGTGCCAGCAGCACCAGCGGGAGGACCTACAATGAGCAGTTCTTC. Translated: CASSTSGRTYNEQFF.

This sequence joins TRBV12-3 or TRBV12-4 and TRBJ2-1; a weak D match, TRBD2 (5 bases). This CDR3 has 13 residues. The V gene lost 8 bases and the J gene lost 5 bases, with 13 bases spanning the gap. CDR3 in amino acids: CASAEGSHNEQFF. DNA for the CDR3: TGTGCCAGCGCAGAAGGGAGCCACAATGAGCAGTTCTTC.

This sequence joins TRBV7-9 and TRBJ2-7, with TRBD1 matching over 9 bases. CDR3 length: 13 amino acids. Germline V gene sequence: CDR1 SEHNR, CDR2 FQNEAQ (reference sequence). Trimming at V came to 4 bases and at J to 6 bases, leaving 4 bases not matched to a gene. This chain's CDR3 is CASSSGTGREQYF. The CDR3 nucleotides read TGTGCCAGCAGCTCCGGGACAGGGCGCGAGCAGTACTTC.

The chain has TRBV12-3 or TRBV12-4 and TRBJ2-5, with 12 bases identical to TRBD2. The CDR3 is 13 residues long. J was trimmed by 5 bases and V by 7 bases; bases with no gene match: 2. The CDR3 reads CASKLAGGETQYF. CDR3 nucleotides: TGTGCCAGCAAACTAGCGGGAGGCGAGACCCAGTACTTC.

This clonotype occurred a few times. This chain uses TRBV6-2 or TRBV6-3 with TRBJ2-3; no definite D call. There are 13 residues in the CDR3. Germline CDR1 MNHEY, CDR2 SVGEGT. Trimming took 10 bases from V and 6 from J, leaving 17 bases between them. CDR3: CATGLALGDTQYF. The CDR3 DNA follows: TGTGCCACCGGGCTGGCTCTCGGGGATACGCAGTATTTT.

The V gene is TRBV6-1, the J gene TRBJ1-1, with 8 bases aligning to TRBD1. J lost 7 bases, V lost 6 bases, and 7 bases had no gene match. The CDR3 length is 13 residues. Germline loops: CDR1 MNHNS, CDR2 SASEGT. This CDR3 is CASSRTGRHEAFF. The CDR3 nucleotides read TGTGCCAGCAGCCGGACAGGGCGACATGAAGCTTTCTTT.

The chain links TRBV25-1 to TRBJ2-1; D gene unclear. Between the trimmed V and J ends, which lost 9 bases and 8 bases, there was a span of 8 bases. Germline lookup yields CDR1 MGHDK and CDR2 SYGVNS. The CDR3 contains 10 residues. The CDR3 region has the DNA TGTGCCAGTGAGTTACATGAGCAGTTCTTC. Protein sequence: CASELHEQFF.

This chain links TRBV7-9 with TRBJ2-7; the D is unclear. Looked up from germline, CDR1 is SEHNR and CDR2 is FQNEAQ (reference sequence). Trimming took 3 bases from V and 6 from J, leaving 6 bases between them. The CDR3 consists of 11 residues. The chain's CDR3 is CASSFGLEQYF. DNA for the CDR3: TGTGCCAGCAGCTTCGGGCTCGAGCAGTACTTC.

This chain joins TRBV27 and TRBJ2-1; 13 bases agree with TRBD2. The CDR3 has 16 residues. Germline assignment: CDR1 MNHEY and CDR2 SMNVEV (reference sequence). V was clipped by 5 bases and J by 4 bases; unmatched bases: 5. The CDR3 region has the DNA TGTGCCAGCAGTCCAGGGACTAGCGGGATGTACAATGAGCAGTTCTTC. Translation gives CASSPGTSGMYNEQFF.

The V call is TRBV7-6, the J call TRBJ2-3; TRBD1 aligns across 9 bases. The germline CDR1 and CDR2 sequences are SGHVS and FNYEAQ. V shed 5 bases, J shed 2 bases, and the junction held 5 bases outside the gene matches. The CDR3 extends over 15 amino acids. CDR3 sequence reads: CASSPGTGYTDTQYF. The CDR3 bases are TGTGCCAGCAGCCCCGGGACAGGGTACACAGATACGCAGTATTTT.

The chain links TRBV30 to TRBJ2-5; the D gene is possibly TRBD2 (6 bases). From germline, CDR1 is GTSNPN and CDR2 SVGIG (reference sequence). V lost 2 bases and J 4 bases, leaving 8 bases between the germline ends. CDR3 length equals 12 residues. Written as DNA, the CDR3 is TGTGCCTGGAGTTGGACTACAGAGACCCAGTACTTC. Translated, it gives CAWSWTTETQYF.

The V and J genes are TRBV6-4 and TRBJ2-1; 8 nucleotides line up with TRBD2. J lost 4 bases, V lost 7 bases, and 12 bases had no gene match. In germline, CDR1 is MRHNA, CDR2 SNTAGT. This CDR3 is built from 16 residues. The CDR3 sequence: CASKQYAGGYYNEQFF. In nucleotides, the CDR3 is TGTGCCAGCAAACAGTATGCGGGAGGTTATTACAATGAGCAGTTCTTC.

The chain uses TRBV29-1 and TRBJ2-5, with TRBD1 matching over 9 bases. V trimming: 8 bases; J trimming: 4 bases; junction bases outside the gene matches: 8. The CDR3 consists of 13 residues. Germline CDR1 and CDR2: SQVTM and ANQGSEA. CDR3 sequence (DNA): TGCAGCTCGGTGGACAGGGGAGGAGAGACCCAGTACTTC. Protein: CSSVDRGGETQYF.

This clonotype was found a few times. The chain links TRBV30 to TRBJ2-7; possible D gene TRBD2, 6 bases. Germline-derived CDR1 and CDR2 are GTSNPN and SVGIG (reference sequence). Trimming shortened V by 5 bases and J by 0 bases, and 8 bases separated the two germline ends. The length of the CDR3 is 12 residues. In DNA, the CDR3 is TGTGCCTGGGACGGGGGCTCCTACGAGCAGTACTTC. It is translated as CAWDGGSYEQYF. Combining the CDR3 with reference TRBV30 and TRBJ2-7 gives the whole variable domain SQTIHQWPATLVQPVGSPLSLECTVEGTSNPNLYWYRQAAGRGLQLLFYSVGIGQISSEVPQNLSASRPQDRQFILSSKKLLLSDSGFYLCAWDGGSYEQYFGPGTRLTVT.

This rearrangement joins TRBV28 to TRBJ2-7, with 10 positions matching TRBD2. V gave up 1 base and J gave up 4 bases; unmatched junction bases: 7. Looked up from germline, CDR1 is MDHEN and CDR2 is SYDVKM. There are 16 residues in the CDR3. CDR3 sequence reads: CASSLFPSGSKYEQYF. DNA of the CDR3: TGTGCCAGCAGTTTATTCCCTAGCGGGAGCAAGTACGAGCAGTACTTC.

The V gene is TRBV28, the J gene TRBJ2-3; 10 positions match TRBD2. Looked up from germline, CDR1 is MDHEN and CDR2 is SYDVKM. V trimming: 5 bases; J trimming: 4 bases; junction bases outside the gene matches: 6. The CDR3 is 15 amino acids. The CDR3 sequence: CASSIQREGPDTQYF. CDR3 DNA sequence: TGTGCCAGCAGTATTCAGCGGGAGGGGCCAGATACGCAGTATTTT.

V gene TRBV12-3 or TRBV12-4 combines with J gene TRBJ2-7; 14 nucleotides align to TRBD2. J was trimmed by 3 bases and V by 5 bases; bases with no gene match: 3. The CDR3 spans 15 residues. The CDR3 region is CASSGLAGGYYEQYF. For the CDR3, the DNA is TGTGCCAGCAGTGGACTAGCGGGAGGCTACTACGAGCAGTACTTC.

V gene TRBV29-1 combines with J gene TRBJ2-2, with D maybe TRBD2 (6 bases). V shed 4 bases and J shed 1 base, with 7 bases lying between them. There are 13 residues in the CDR3. CDR1 and CDR2 (germline): SQVTM, ANQGSEA. Written as DNA, the CDR3 is TGCAGCGTTGTAGCGGAGAACACCGGGGAGCTGTTTTTT. Amino acid sequence: CSVVAENTGELFF.

This rearrangement joins TRBV29-1 to TRBJ2-1, with 10 bases aligning to TRBD1. Germline V gene sequence: CDR1 SQVTM, CDR2 ANQGSEA. The CDR3 has 12 amino acids. With 7 bases clipped from V and 6 bases from J, the junction kept 3 bases outside the gene matches. CDR3: CSAGQGINEQFF. Written as DNA, the CDR3 is TGCAGCGCGGGACAGGGGATCAATGAGCAGTTCTTC.

J is TRBJ2-7 and V is TRBV7-9; D is unclear. This CDR3 is built from 15 residues. Trimming pared 1 base from V and 0 bases from J, leaving 10 bases between. Germline assignment: CDR1 SEHNR and CDR2 FQNEAQ (reference sequence). Here the CDR3 reads CASSLVPEISYEQYF. The DNA of the CDR3 is TGTGCCAGCAGCTTAGTTCCGGAGATCTCCTACGAGCAGTACTTC.

The V gene is TRBV2, the J gene TRBJ1-1, with D uncertain. The length of the CDR3 is 11 residues. CDR1 and CDR2 from the germline V gene are SNHLY and FYNNEI. V lost 9 bases and J 1 base, leaving 6 bases between the germline ends. The CDR3 DNA sequence: TGTGCCAGTACAACGAACACTGAAGCTTTCTTT. This encodes CASTTNTEAFF.

In this sample, this clonotype turned up once. The J gene is TRBJ2-1, the V gene TRBV19, with 8 bases lining up with TRBD2. Losses at the gene ends were 8 bases for V and 10 bases for J; bases not matched to a gene: 10. CDR3 length equals 13 residues. CDR1 is LNHDA and CDR2 is SQIVND in the germline V gene (reference sequence). The CDR3 loop reads CASFQAGAGEQFF. CDR3 DNA: TGTGCCAGTTTCCAAGCGGGAGCGGGCGAGCAGTTCTTC.

CDR3 DNA sequence: TGTGCCAGCAGCTCGTCCGGGCAAGGCAATCAGCCCCAGCATTTT. It yields the protein CASSSSGQGNQPQHF. The chain has TRBV7-8 and TRBJ1-5, with D unclear. Trimming removed 4 bases at V and 2 bases at J, with 12 bases between. The germline gives CDR1 SGHVS, CDR2 FQNEAQ. This CDR3 has 15 amino acids.

The J gene is TRBJ2-1, the V gene TRBV7-9; D is ambiguous. The CDR3 runs to 17 residues. Germline CDR1 reads SEHNR; CDR2 reads FQNEAQ (reference sequence). Trimming took off 4 bases at V and 5 bases at J, with 21 bases between the two ends. The CDR3 is CASSSSVWAFKNNEQFF. In DNA, the CDR3 is TGTGCCAGCAGCTCCTCGGTCTGGGCGTTTAAAAACAATGAGCAGTTCTTC.

This chain uses TRBV29-1 with TRBJ2-7; 7 nucleotides align to TRBD2. The V segment lost 7 bases and the J segment 6 bases; nucleotides outside the gene matches: 15. CDR1 is SQVTM, CDR2 ANQGSEA, per germline. The CDR3 loop spans 14 amino acids. DNA of the CDR3: TGCAGCGAGCACGGGAGGCCGAGTGGCAGCGAGCAGTACTTC. This translates into CSEHGRPSGSEQYF.